This TCR beta chain was captured in a study of blood T cell repertoires in COVID-19. Study-level information: The United States, Italy and Spain supplied acute and convalescent COVID-19 samples. Sources were T cells, B-cell-depleted T cells, or PBMCs; the material itself was cDNA or gDNA.

CDR1 is SQVTM, CDR2 ANQGSEA, per germline. There are 13 residues in the CDR3. Trimming stripped 2 bases from V and 7 bases from J, with 14 bases between. Per the original methods: Estimation of nucleated cell counts relied on the amplification of reference gene primers. The table came from immunoSEQ multiplex PCR; TCRdb's copy has only in-frame clones and leaves some out. The DNA was the basis for D and trimming; V, J and clone size are from that table. The sample holds 150,000 to 200,000 clones, 85% seen once. Sequencing was done on a sample of peripheral blood. This clonotype originated in a human donor with acute or convalescent COVID-19. The donor label of this sample is uncertain. The J gene is TRBJ1-2, the V gene TRBV29-1; D perhaps matches TRBD1 (6 bases). The CDR3 DNA follows: TGCAGCGTTGAAAGAGGACAGTGGAGTGGCTACACCTTC. The encoded protein is CSVERGQWSGYTF.